These 19 T cell receptor beta chains share one sample of origin, sequenced in a study of technical replicates of blood from several donors. The data were produced by immunoSEQ multiplex PCR, yet TCRdb's version contains in-frame clones alone and is incomplete. The table lists approximately 73,000 clones, 85% to 95% of them singletons. The source material was T cells isolated from PBMCs. The origin of the receptors is a human donor in good health.

This chain uses TRBV11-2 with TRBJ2-7, with 9 bases identical to TRBD2. Per germline, CDR1 SGHAT and CDR2 FQNNGV. Unmatched junction bases numbered 5, after V lost 3 bases and J lost 2 bases. This CDR3 comprises 15 residues. DNA of the CDR3: TGTGCCAGCAGCTTGGCTAGCGGGAACACCTACGAGCAGTACTTC. Translation gives CASSLASGNTYEQYF.

The chain is built from TRBV2 and TRBJ2-7; TRBD2 agrees at 7 bases. J gave up 0 bases and V 4 bases, and 6 bases lay outside the gene matches. CDR1 is SNHLY, CDR2 FYNNEI, per germline. The CDR3 extends over 15 amino acids. CDR3 loop: CASSGTRSSSYEQYF. DNA for the CDR3: TGTGCCAGCAGTGGGACTAGATCTAGCTCCTACGAGCAGTACTTC.

The V call is TRBV28, the J call TRBJ1-1, with D hard to call. Germline V gives CDR1 MDHEN, CDR2 SYDVKM. The V gene lost 5 bases and the J gene lost 4 bases, with 5 bases spanning the gap. The CDR3 is 11 amino acids. The CDR3 loop is CASSGVTEAFF. The CDR3 nucleotides read TGTGCCAGCAGTGGAGTCACTGAAGCTTTCTTT.

This chain links TRBV11-3 with TRBJ2-7; D might be TRBD1 (8 bases). This CDR3 is 14 amino acids long. Germline loops: CDR1 SGHNT, CDR2 YENEEA. V was trimmed by 6 bases and J by 3 bases, leaving 15 bases between them. The DNA of the CDR3 is TGTGCCAGCAGACAGGGGGGGGATCTCTACGAGCAGTACTTC. The encoded protein is CASRQGGDLYEQYF.

V gene TRBV6-1 combines with J gene TRBJ2-7, with D possibly TRBD1 on 6 matching bases. Germline CDR1 is MNHNS and CDR2 is SASEGT. This CDR3 contains 16 residues. V was cut by 2 bases and J by 0 bases, with 14 bases left in between. CDR3 bases: TGTGCCAGCAGTGAAACCTTACAGGGAAGCTCCTACGAGCAGTACTTC. Translation: CASSETLQGSSYEQYF.

The chain uses TRBV19 and TRBJ1-1; D call uncertain. The CDR3 has 13 residues. Trimming left V 5 bases short and J 0 bases short, with 7 bases between. CDR1 is LNHDA and CDR2 is SQIVND in the germline V gene (reference sequence). In DNA form, the CDR3 reads TGTGCCAGTAGTTGGAGAATGAACACTGAAGCTTTCTTT. Amino acid sequence: CASSWRMNTEAFF.

The CDR3 spells CASSPGAGGPNQPQHF. In DNA, the CDR3 is TGCGCCAGCAGCCCCGGGGCAGGGGGGCCCAATCAGCCCCAGCATTTT. This chain links TRBV5-1 with TRBJ1-5, with TRBD1 matching 7 bases. Germline values: CDR1 SGHRS, CDR2 YFSETQ. V lost 4 bases, J lost 3 bases, and 10 bases stayed unmatched. This CDR3 comprises 16 residues. Full variable domain (missing parts from reference TRBV5-1 and TRBJ1-5): KAGVTQTPRYLIKTRGQQVTLSCSPISGHRSVSWYQQTPGQGLQFLFEYFSETQRNKGNFPGRFSGRQFSNSRSEMNVSTLELGDSALYLCASSPGAGGPNQPQHFGDGTRLSIL.

The genes are TRBV5-4 and TRBJ1-1, with D possibly being TRBD1 (5 bases). Trimming took 4 bases from V and 3 from J, leaving 10 bases between them. Germline CDR1 and CDR2: SGHNT and YYREEE (reference sequence). The CDR3 length is 13 residues. As DNA, the CDR3 is TGTGCCAGCAGCCCAGGGCTGGACACTGAAGCTTTCTTT. Translation gives CASSPGLDTEAFF.

The chain recombines TRBV18 with TRBJ2-2, with 9 bases fitting TRBD2. The CDR3 sequence is 17 residues long. Germline CDR1 KGHSH, CDR2 LQKENI. The junction had 16 bases not matched to a gene; V was cut back by 8 bases and J by 6 bases. CDR3 loop: CASGPGASGKIAGELFF. CDR3 coding DNA: TGTGCCAGCGGACCTGGGGCTAGCGGGAAAATTGCCGGGGAGCTGTTTTTT.

J is TRBJ1-2 and V is TRBV10-3; 7 bases fit TRBD1. Germline V gene data show CDR1 as ENHRY and CDR2 as SYGVKD. V trimming: 4 bases; J trimming: 0 bases; junction bases outside the gene matches: 14. The CDR3 length is 18 residues. CDR3 region: CAISGVLYRGDPNYGYTF. CDR3 nucleotide sequence: TGTGCCATCAGTGGGGTATTGTACAGGGGAGATCCTAACTATGGCTACACCTTC.

The genes are TRBV5-4 and TRBJ1-2, with D tentatively TRBD1 (5 bases). With 4 bases removed from V and 6 bases from J, the gap between germline ends came to 22 bases. The germline CDR1 and CDR2 sequences are SGHNT and YYREEE (reference sequence). This CDR3 has 16 residues. The CDR3 DNA follows: TGTGCCAGCAGCCTACCGACTGGGGGGGATCTTCATGGCTACACCTTC. This translates into CASSLPTGGDLHGYTF.

V usage is TRBV6-1 and J usage is TRBJ1-1; 7 nucleotides align to TRBD1. With V trimmed by 0 bases and J by 11 bases, 9 bases remained unmatched. CDR1 is MNHNS and CDR2 is SASEGT in the germline V gene. This CDR3 has 14 residues. The CDR3 loop is CASSEASGQVRAFF. CDR3 in DNA: TGTGCCAGCAGTGAAGCGTCAGGACAGGTGAGGGCTTTCTTT.

This CDR3 reads CASSLAPEGRETQYF. In nucleotides, the CDR3 is TGTGCCAGCAGCTTGGCCCCAGAGGGAAGGGAGACCCAGTACTTC. V and J are TRBV11-2 and TRBJ2-5, with D maybe TRBD2 (5 bases). From germline, CDR1 is SGHAT and CDR2 FQNNGV. This CDR3 spans 15 amino acids. V was shortened by 3 bases and J by 5 bases, with 16 bases between the two germline ends. The whole variable domain, filled in from reference TRBV11-2 and TRBJ2-5, reads EAGVAQSPRYKIIEKRQSVAFWCNPISGHATLYWYQQILGQGPKLLIQFQNNGVVDDSQLPKDRFSAERLKGVDSTLKIQPAKLEDSAVYLCASSLAPEGRETQYFGPGTRLLVL.

This chain uses TRBV2 with TRBJ2-1; 12 nucleotides match TRBD2. The V gene's germline CDR1 is SNHLY and CDR2 FYNNEI. J lost 12 bases, V lost 7 bases, and 10 bases had no gene match. The CDR3 contains 14 residues. The CDR3 protein is CASTSGTSGRGQFF. The CDR3 region has the DNA TGTGCCAGCACTTCCGGGACTAGCGGGCGTGGGCAGTTCTTC.

The rearrangement joins TRBV6-5 to TRBJ2-1; 9 nucleotides align to TRBD2. CDR1 and CDR2 from the germline V gene are MNHEY and SVGAGI. The junction had 2 bases not matched to a gene; V was cut back by 5 bases and J by 0 bases. This CDR3 contains 15 residues. The CDR3 DNA is TGTGCCAGCAGTACTAGCGGGCCCTCCTACAATGAGCAGTTCTTC. Protein: CASSTSGPSYNEQFF.

The chain is built from TRBV30 and TRBJ1-5; possible D gene TRBD1, 5 bases. The CDR3 covers 11 residues. V lost 1 base and J lost 9, with 7 bases in between. Looked up from germline, CDR1 is GTSNPN and CDR2 is SVGIG (reference sequence). In nucleotides, the CDR3 is TGTGCCTGGAGTGATACAGGGCCCCAGCATTTT. This gives the protein CAWSDTGPQHF.

The gene calls are TRBV19 and TRBJ1-6, with TRBD1 matching over 8 bases. The CDR3 contains 16 residues. Germline CDR1 is LNHDA and CDR2 is SQIVND (reference sequence). The ends lost 5 bases at V and 7 bases at J; junction bases unmatched: 10. Here the CDR3 reads CASSPNRGALNSPLHF. The CDR3 bases are TGTGCCAGTAGTCCCAACAGGGGGGCCCTCAATTCACCCCTCCACTTT.

The chain combines TRBV11-2 with TRBJ1-2; D unclear. CDR1 and CDR2 from the germline V gene are SGHAT and FQNNGV. Deletions cut 6 bases from V and 4 bases from J, with 15 bases between. The CDR3 totals 14 residues. The DNA for the CDR3 is TGTGCCAGCAGGCCAAACGCGGTGGCCTATGGCTACACCTTC. It is translated as CASRPNAVAYGYTF.

The gene calls are TRBV28 and TRBJ2-7; 8 bases align to TRBD2. The length of the CDR3 is 14 residues. CDR1 is MDHEN and CDR2 is SYDVKM in the germline V gene. The V segment lost 3 bases and the J segment 3 bases; nucleotides outside the gene matches: 4. The CDR3 spells CASSLTSDVYEQYF. The CDR3 DNA follows: TGTGCCAGCAGTTTGACTAGCGATGTCTACGAGCAGTACTTC.